The 26 T cell receptor beta chains below all came from one sample that was sequenced in a study of beta chain features in type 1 diabetes. The study's findings and limits: In every one of the four CD4+ subsets, TCRB CDR3s were moderately but significantly shorter in Type 1 diabetes patients.

Expressed TCRB transcripts got sequenced, as all isolated RNA was reverse transcribed. Repertoires were generated with immunoSEQ multiplex PCR, while TCRdb's copy carries only in-frame clones and drops some. Here the sample spans 600,000 to 700,000 clones, 13% being singletons. These TCRs' antigens remain unknown. The sequencing sample was made of naive CD4+ T cells from blood. The receptor set was obtained from a man between 18 and 29 years old with type 1 diabetes.

In its sample, this clone was seen a few times. The rearrangement joins TRBV18 to TRBJ2-7, with TRBD1 identical over 11 bases. The junction had 6 bases not matched to a gene; V was cut back by 8 bases and J by 3 bases. This CDR3 spans 14 amino acids. Germline-derived CDR1 and CDR2 are KGHSH and LQKENI. DNA for the CDR3: TGTGCCAGCAATGCCGGGACAGGGGGCTACGAGCAGTACTTC. Its translation is CASNAGTGGYEQYF.

The chain recombines TRBV29-1 with TRBJ1-2; D might be TRBD1 (6 bases). V was pared by 6 bases and J by 12 bases, with 20 bases between. There are 12 residues in the CDR3. The germline CDR1 and CDR2 sequences are SQVTM and ANQGSEA. Written as DNA, the CDR3 is TGCAGCGTGGGGGCCCCAGGTCAAGGTCACACCTTC. Protein: CSVGAPGQGHTF. The whole variable domain, filled in from reference TRBV29-1 and TRBJ1-2, reads SAVISQKPSRDICQRGTSLTIQCQVDSQVTMMFWYRQQPGQSLTLIATANQGSEATYESGFVIDKFPISRPNLTFSTLTVSNMSPEDSSIYLCSVGAPGQGHTFGSGTRLTVV.

This clone was seen a handful of times. This chain connects TRBV6-6 to TRBJ1-6; no reliable D call. The CDR3 length is 14 residues. Germline CDR1 reads MNHNY; CDR2 reads SVGAGI (reference sequence). The V gene lost 2 bases and the J gene lost 10 bases, with 12 bases spanning the gap. CDR3 sequence (DNA): TGTGCCAGCAGTTACATAGGCTCCGGCTCACCCCTCCACTTT. Translation: CASSYIGSGSPLHF.

V usage is TRBV15 and J usage is TRBJ2-7; possibly TRBD1 or TRBD2 for D (5 bases each). The CDR3 totals 15 residues. V was shortened by 0 bases and J by 2 bases, with 11 bases between the two germline ends. Germline CDR1 is LNHNV and CDR2 is YYDKDF (reference sequence). The CDR3, as DNA: TGTGCCACCAGCAGAGATAGAGGGGCCACCTACGAGCAGTACTTC. Its protein is CATSRDRGATYEQYF.

The gene calls are TRBV6-1 and TRBJ1-6, with a weak D call TRBD1 (6 bases). CDR3 length equals 17 residues. The germline gives CDR1 MNHNS, CDR2 SASEGT. V was cut by 3 bases and J by 7 bases, with 19 bases left in between. As DNA, the CDR3 is TGTGCCAGCAGTGACCAGAAAAACAGGGCGAACAATTCACCCCTCCACTTT. Its protein is CASSDQKNRANNSPLHF.

The chain is built from TRBV11-3 and TRBJ2-1; 10 bases agree with TRBD2. After removal of 1 base from V and 5 bases from J, the junction contained 2 bases not matched to a gene. Germline V CDR1 and CDR2: SGHNT, YENEEA. This CDR3 spans 15 amino acids. CDR3 sequence reads: CASSLGLAGDNEQFF. The CDR3 nucleotides read TGTGCCAGCAGCTTAGGGCTAGCGGGAGACAATGAGCAGTTCTTC. Full variable domain (outside the CDR3, taken from reference TRBV11-3 and TRBJ2-1): EAGVVQSPRYKIIEKKQPVAFWCNPISGHNTLYWYLQNLGQGPELLIRYENEEAVDDSQLPKDRFSAERLKGVDSTLKIQPAELGDSAVYLCASSLGLAGDNEQFFGPGTRLTVL.

The chain carries TRBV14 and TRBJ1-4, with TRBD1 as a possible D gene (5 bases). CDR1 and CDR2 from the germline V gene are SGHDN and FVKESK. Trimming pared 1 base from V and 12 bases from J, leaving 9 bases between. The CDR3 runs to 12 residues. As DNA, the CDR3 is TGTGCCAGCAGCCAAGTTCCGGGGGAACTGTTTTTT. This gives the protein CASSQVPGELFF.

The chain is built from TRBV18 and TRBJ2-7, with 9 positions matching TRBD1. Germline V gene lookup returns CDR1 KGHSH and CDR2 LQKENI. The length of the CDR3 is 14 residues. J lost 4 bases, V lost 1 base, and 2 bases had no gene match. The CDR3 region has the DNA TGTGCCAGCTCACCACAGACAGGGGGATACGAGCAGTACTTC. It specifies CASSPQTGGYEQYF.

A few counts support this clone. The chain carries TRBV30 and TRBJ1-4, with D possibly being TRBD1 (5 bases). The CDR3 covers 14 residues. With 4 bases removed from V and 8 bases from J, the gap between germline ends came to 17 bases. Germline CDR1 and CDR2: GTSNPN and SVGIG (reference sequence). This CDR3 reads CAWKRTAGREKLFF. The CDR3 DNA reads as TGTGCCTGGAAAAGAACGGCAGGGAGGGAAAAACTGTTTTTT. The entire variable domain, with the rest obtained from reference TRBV30 and TRBJ1-4, is as follows: SQTIHQWPATLVQPVGSPLSLECTVEGTSNPNLYWYRQAAGRGLQLLFYSVGIGQISSEVPQNLSASRPQDRQFILSSKKLLLSDSGFYLCAWKRTAGREKLFFGSGTQLSVL.

CDR3 sequence (DNA): TGTGCCAGCAGTTATTATCGGGTCCCCAATCAGCCCCAGCATTTT. This translates into CASSYYRVPNQPQHF. V and J are TRBV5-6 and TRBJ1-5; D unclear. Trimming shortened V by 5 bases and J by 3 bases, and 15 bases separated the two germline ends. This CDR3 comprises 15 residues. Germline V gives CDR1 SGHDT, CDR2 YYEEEE.

The chain links TRBV4-1 to TRBJ1-2, with D hard to call. The CDR3 spans 13 residues. Germline lookup yields CDR1 MGHRA and CDR2 YSYEKL. The V end was cut by 0 bases, the J end by 10 bases, with 12 bases between. Here the CDR3 reads CASSQERELPYTF. DNA for the CDR3: TGCGCCAGCAGCCAAGAGAGGGAGCTACCCTACACCTTC.

This clone was recorded a few times. The chain combines TRBV5-4 with TRBJ1-5; 8 bases fit TRBD1. Germline CDR1 SGHNT, CDR2 YYREEE (reference sequence). Trimming took 1 base from V and 5 from J; bases not matched to a gene: 2. This CDR3 spans 14 amino acids. CDR3 protein: CASSLQGADQPQHF. The CDR3 nucleotides are TGTGCCAGCAGCTTGCAGGGGGCCGATCAGCCCCAGCATTTT.

The rearrangement links TRBV7-8 to TRBJ2-3; possibly TRBD2 for D (6 bases). The CDR3 totals 15 residues. V was shortened by 4 bases and J by 4 bases, with 15 bases between the two germline ends. Germline CDR1 and CDR2: SGHVS and FQNEAQ. Here the CDR3 reads CASSSREPRADTQYF. The CDR3 DNA is TGTGCCAGCAGCTCCCGGGAGCCTAGGGCAGATACGCAGTATTTT.

This clone occurred a few times. J is TRBJ2-6 and V is TRBV9; D ambiguous. Germline CDR1 reads SGDLS; CDR2 reads YYNGEE. V lost 0 bases to trimming and J lost 0 bases, with 10 bases between them. CDR3 length: 17 residues. The CDR3 protein is CASSVAPLLSGANVLTF. The CDR3, as DNA: TGTGCCAGCAGCGTAGCCCCCTTACTCTCTGGGGCCAACGTCCTGACTTTC.

V usage is TRBV6-4 and J usage is TRBJ1-6; D perhaps matches TRBD1 (6 bases). CDR1 is MRHNA, CDR2 SNTAGT, per germline. V was trimmed by 6 bases and J by 5 bases, leaving 8 bases between them. The CDR3 loop spans 13 amino acids. This CDR3 reads CASSWTDNSPLHF. CDR3 nucleotides: TGTGCCAGCAGCTGGACAGATAATTCACCCCTCCACTTT.

V usage is TRBV30 and J usage is TRBJ2-2; D unclear. Germline assignment: CDR1 GTSNPN and CDR2 SVGIG (reference sequence). This CDR3 is built from 15 residues. With 5 bases removed from V and 1 base from J, the gap between germline ends came to 14 bases. CDR3: CAWGFGTGNTGELFF. The CDR3 region has the DNA TGTGCCTGGGGTTTCGGAACGGGGAACACCGGGGAGCTGTTTTTT.

This clone was seen only a few times. The chain links TRBV19 to TRBJ1-6, with 8 bases that match TRBD1. CDR1 and CDR2 from the germline V gene are LNHDA and SQIVND (reference sequence). With 6 bases clipped from V and 7 bases from J, the junction kept 8 bases outside the gene matches. The CDR3 consists of 15 residues. As DNA, the CDR3 is TGTGCCAGTAGGGAGGGGGACAGGCTAAATTCACCCCTCCACTTT. Translating gives CASREGDRLNSPLHF.

The CDR3 DNA reads TGTGCCAGCAGCTTATTCGAAAGGGATCAGCCCCAGCATTTT. This translates into CASSLFERDQPQHF. The chain employs TRBV7-2 and TRBJ1-5; D call uncertain. Trimming removed 2 bases at V and 5 bases at J, with 10 bases between. The germline CDR1 and CDR2 sequences are SGHTA and FQGNSA. The CDR3 contains 14 residues.

This chain joins TRBV28 and TRBJ2-1; possibly TRBD1 for D (5 bases). This CDR3 spans 11 amino acids. CDR1 and CDR2 (germline): MDHEN, SYDVKM. CDR3 bases: TGTTCTACAGGCTCCTACAATGAGCAGTTCTTC. Its translation: CSTGSYNEQFF.

This clone was picked up a small number of times. This chain links TRBV28 with TRBJ2-5; 9 positions match TRBD1. Germline V CDR1 and CDR2: MDHEN, SYDVKM. The junction had 3 bases not matched to a gene; V was cut back by 6 bases and J by 4 bases. This CDR3 contains 13 residues. CDR3 residues: CASRIQGAETQYF. In DNA form, the CDR3 reads TGTGCCAGCAGGATACAGGGGGCAGAGACCCAGTACTTC. The whole variable domain, remainder taken from reference TRBV28 and TRBJ2-5, is DVKVTQSSRYLVKRTGEKVFLECVQDMDHENMFWYRQDPGLGLRLIYFSYDVKMKEKGDIPEGYSVSREKKERFSLILESASTNQTSMYLCASRIQGAETQYFGPGTRLLVL.

This rearrangement joins TRBV6-5 to TRBJ2-1, with D unclear. The CDR3 runs 12 residues. The germline gives CDR1 MNHEY, CDR2 SVGAGI. The V gene lost 2 bases and the J gene lost 6 bases, with 5 bases spanning the gap. CDR3 sequence reads: CASSYSANEQFF. CDR3 sequence (DNA): TGTGCCAGCAGTTACAGCGCCAATGAGCAGTTCTTC.

The table lists this clone with a few counts. The chain employs TRBV9 and TRBJ2-1; 11 bases are shared with TRBD2. Trimming cost V 5 bases and J 3 bases; bases outside gene matches: 7. CDR1 SGDLS and CDR2 YYNGEE come from the germline V gene. The CDR3 is 16 amino acids. CDR3 sequence reads: CASSPTSGGFYNEQFF. The CDR3 region has the DNA TGTGCCAGCAGTCCTACTAGCGGGGGATTCTACAATGAGCAGTTCTTC.

The genes are TRBV2 and TRBJ2-5; D gene unclear. The CDR3 loop spans 14 amino acids. In germline, CDR1 is SNHLY, CDR2 FYNNEI. V was shortened by 4 bases and J by 4 bases, with 13 bases between the two germline ends. CDR3 sequence: CASSGGTVGETQYF. DNA for the CDR3: TGTGCCAGCAGTGGCGGTACAGTGGGAGAGACCCAGTACTTC.

There are a few counts of this clone. CDR3 coding DNA: TGTGCCAGCTGCTCGAGGGGAGAGACCCAGTACTTC. This sequence encodes CASCSRGETQYF. The rearrangement uses TRBV6-5 and TRBJ2-5; D is tentatively TRBD1 or TRBD2 (5 bases each). The length of the CDR3 is 12 residues. CDR1 MNHEY and CDR2 SVGAGI come from the germline V gene. V dropped 8 bases and J dropped 4 bases, with 11 bases sitting between them.

This clone was seen a few times. CDR3 coding DNA: TGTGCCTGGAGGTTCGCCGGGCGAGGGACCGGGGAGCTGTTTTTT. Translation: CAWRFAGRGTGELFF. V gene TRBV30 combines with J gene TRBJ2-2; tentatively, D is TRBD2 (5 bases). CDR1 and CDR2 from the germline V gene are GTSNPN and SVGIG (reference sequence). The CDR3 has 15 residues. The V end was cut by 3 bases, the J end by 5 bases, with 16 bases between.

About this clone itself: Other DNA sequences within the sample encode an identical CDR3. The chain has TRBV28 and TRBJ1-2; 10 nucleotides match TRBD1. Germline lookup yields CDR1 MDHEN and CDR2 SYDVKM. The CDR3 extends over 13 amino acids. Trimming cost V 4 bases and J 7 bases; bases outside gene matches: 3. The CDR3 loop reads CASSSGQGSGYTF. Here the CDR3 DNA reads TGTGCCAGCAGTTCGGGACAGGGGAGTGGCTACACCTTC.